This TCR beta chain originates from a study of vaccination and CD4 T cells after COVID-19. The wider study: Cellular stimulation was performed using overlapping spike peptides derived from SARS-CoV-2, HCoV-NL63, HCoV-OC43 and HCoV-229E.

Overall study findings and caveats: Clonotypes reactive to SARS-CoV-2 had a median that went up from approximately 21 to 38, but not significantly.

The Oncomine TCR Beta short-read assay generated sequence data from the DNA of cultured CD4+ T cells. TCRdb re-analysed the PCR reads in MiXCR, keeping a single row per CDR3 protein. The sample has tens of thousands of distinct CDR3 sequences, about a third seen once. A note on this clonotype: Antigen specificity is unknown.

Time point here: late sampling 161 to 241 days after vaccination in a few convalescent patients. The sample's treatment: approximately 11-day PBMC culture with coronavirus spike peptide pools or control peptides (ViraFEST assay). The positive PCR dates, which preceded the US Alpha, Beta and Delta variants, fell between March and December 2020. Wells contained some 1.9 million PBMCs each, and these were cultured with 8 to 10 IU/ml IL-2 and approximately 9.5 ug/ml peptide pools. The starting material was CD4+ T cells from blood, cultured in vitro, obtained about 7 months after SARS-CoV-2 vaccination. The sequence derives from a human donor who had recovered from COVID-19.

For the CDR3, the DNA is TGTGCCAGCTCCGGGACAGGTAGAACCTACGAGCAGTACTTC. It is translated as CASSGTGRTYEQYF. This chain uses TRBV6-1 with TRBJ2-7; 8 positions agree with TRBD1. The CDR3 sequence is 14 residues long. Germline-derived CDR1 and CDR2 are MNHNS and SASEGT. With 8 bases clipped from V and 2 bases from J, the junction kept 8 bases outside the gene matches.